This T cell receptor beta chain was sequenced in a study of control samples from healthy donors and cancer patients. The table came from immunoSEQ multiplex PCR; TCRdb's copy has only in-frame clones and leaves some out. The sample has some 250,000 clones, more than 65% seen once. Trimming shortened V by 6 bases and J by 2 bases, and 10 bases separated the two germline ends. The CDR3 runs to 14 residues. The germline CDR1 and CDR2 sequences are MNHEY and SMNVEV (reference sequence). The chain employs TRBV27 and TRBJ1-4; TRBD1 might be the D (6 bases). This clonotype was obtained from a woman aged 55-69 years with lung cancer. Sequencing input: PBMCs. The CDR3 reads CASSVQGTNEKLFF. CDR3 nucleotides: TGTGCCAGCAGCGTACAGGGCACTAATGAAAAACTGTTTTTT.